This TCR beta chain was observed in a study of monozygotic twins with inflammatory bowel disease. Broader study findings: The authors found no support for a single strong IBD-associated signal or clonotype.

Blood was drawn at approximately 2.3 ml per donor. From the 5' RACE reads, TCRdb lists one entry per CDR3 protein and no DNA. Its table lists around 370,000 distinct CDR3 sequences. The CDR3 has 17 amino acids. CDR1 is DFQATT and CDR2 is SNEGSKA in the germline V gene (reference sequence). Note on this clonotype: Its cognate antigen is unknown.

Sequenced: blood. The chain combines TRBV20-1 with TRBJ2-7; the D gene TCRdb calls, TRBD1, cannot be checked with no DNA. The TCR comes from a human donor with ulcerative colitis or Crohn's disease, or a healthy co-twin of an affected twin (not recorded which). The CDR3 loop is CSAQSVGGGQGTYEQYF.